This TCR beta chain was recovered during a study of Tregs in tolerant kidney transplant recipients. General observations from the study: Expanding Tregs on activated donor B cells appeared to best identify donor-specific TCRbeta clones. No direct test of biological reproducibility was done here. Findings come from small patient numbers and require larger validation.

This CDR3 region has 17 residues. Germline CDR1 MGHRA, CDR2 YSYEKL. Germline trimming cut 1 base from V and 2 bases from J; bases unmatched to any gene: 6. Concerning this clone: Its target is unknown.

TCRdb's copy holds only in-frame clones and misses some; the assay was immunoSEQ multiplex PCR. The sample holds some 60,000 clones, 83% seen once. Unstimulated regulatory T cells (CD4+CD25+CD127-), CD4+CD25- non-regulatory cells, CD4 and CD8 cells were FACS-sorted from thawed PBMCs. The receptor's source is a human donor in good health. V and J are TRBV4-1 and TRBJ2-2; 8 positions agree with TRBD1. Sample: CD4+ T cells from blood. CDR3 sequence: CASSQARQGANTGELFF. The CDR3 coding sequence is TGCGCCAGCAGCCAAGCCCGCCAGGGGGCTAACACCGGGGAGCTGTTTTTT.